This T cell receptor (beta chain) emerged from a study of post-analysis software for immune sequencing data. Looking at the study overall: Secondary progressive, relapsing-remitting and progressive-relapsing multiple sclerosis were among the included disease courses. Whole-study findings and limits: Compared against controls, patients with multiple sclerosis displayed significantly lower normalized Chao1 diversity. When the samples were clustered directly with F measure, those that had been prepared in the same batch showed strong co-clustering. Patients showed TRBV5-6, TRBV5-1 and TRBV20-1 among roughly five TRBV segments more frequent than in controls.

TCR beta libraries were prepared from cDNA with unique molecular identifiers. There were roughly 0.95 to 10 million T cells, and roughly 0.5 million cDNA molecules came from them. TCRdb ran MiXCR on the PCR reads and lists one entry per CDR3 protein. There are a few hundred thousand distinct CDR3 sequences in the sample; about a third occur only once, and about an eighth lies in the top ten. For this clonotype: Its antigen remains unknown.

V shed 4 bases and J shed 3 bases, with 13 bases lying between them. Germline-derived CDR1 and CDR2 are SGHRS and YFSETQ. The CDR3 runs 14 residues. This sequence was found in a girl under 18 with multiple sclerosis. V is TRBV5-1 and J is TRBJ1-2, with a possible D match to TRBD1 (5 bases). The source material was blood. CDR3 in DNA: TGCGCCAGCAGCAGGGCAGGGCCATACTATGGCTACACCTTC. It specifies CASSRAGPYYGYTF.